This is a list of T cell receptor beta chains from one sample in a study of regulatory T cells in long-lasting Graves disease. MiXCR was run by TCRdb on the multiplex PCR reads, yielding one entry per CDR3 protein. The table records about 530,000 distinct CDR3 sequences, 15% to 20% of them present only once. These records were also assigned to another study, of T cells in Graves' hyperthyroidism and ophthalmopathy.

Sample: peripheral blood mononuclear cells (PBMCs), taken at new diagnosis, from a patient treated with antithyroid drugs. The receptors shown here come from a woman aged 35 to 59 with Graves disease. Each CDR3 is given with its conserved first and last residue. Each record gives: CDR3 protein, CDR3 DNA, V gene, J gene, clone size, D gene. A D gene is named only where the DNA matches it firmly. For some rows the clone size is stated as once, few or many, or as a class when expanded; others skip it.

CDR3: CASSSSWGGITEAFF
DNA: TGTGCCAGCAGTTCCTCGTGGGGGGGGATCACTGAAGCTTTCTTT
V: TRBV6-5
J: TRBJ1-1
size: -
D: -

CDR3: CASSLWGTGTDTQYF
DNA: TGTGCCAGCAGTTTATGGGGAACGGGCACAGATACGCAGTATTTT
V: TRBV27
J: TRBJ2-3
size: -
D: -

CDR3: CASSLDSFSTGELFF
DNA: TGTGCCAGCAGCTTAGACTCCTTTTCGACCGGGGAGCTGTTTTTT
V: TRBV11-2
J: TRBJ2-2
size: many
D: -

CDR3: CAWSVFGNDSPLHF
DNA: TGTGCCTGGAGTGTATTCGGGAATGATTCACCCCTCCACTTT
V: TRBV30
J: TRBJ1-6
size: many
D: -

CDR3: CASSFAYSGLRSSGTDTQYF
DNA: TGTGCCAGCAGCTTTGCCTATTCGGGCCTCAGGTCTTCTGGGACGGATACGCAGTATTTT
V: TRBV11-2
J: TRBJ2-3
size: few
D: -

CDR3: CASSAGIEQFF
DNA: TGTGCCAGCAGTGCCGGGATCGAGCAGTTCTTC
V: TRBV2
J: TRBJ2-1
size: few
D: -

CDR3: CSANSNTGELFF
DNA: TGCAGTGCTAATAGCAACACCGGGGAGCTGTTTTTT
V: TRBV20-1
J: TRBJ2-2
size: many
D: -

CDR3: CASRPKITGPTSQYF
DNA: TGTGCCAGCAGACCCAAAATTACAGGACCCACGTCCCAGTACTTC
V: TRBV2
J: TRBJ2-5
size: few
D: -

CDR3: CASIPTHEQYF
DNA: TGCGCCAGCATCCCCACCCACGAGCAGTACTTC
V: TRBV5-1
J: TRBJ2-7
size: -
D: -

CDR3: CSVDYVGTGVLGYGYTF
DNA: TGCAGCGTTGACTATGTCGGGACAGGGGTTCTGGGGTACGGCTACACCTTC
V: TRBV29-1
J: TRBJ1-2
size: few
D: TRBD1

CDR3: CATRTGGSYEQYF
DNA: TGTGCCACCAGAACAGGCGGCTCCTACGAGCAGTACTTC
V: TRBV6-2/TRBV6-3
J: TRBJ2-7
size: many
D: -

CDR3: CASSLGGNYNEQFF
DNA: TGTGCCAGCAGCTTAGGTGGCAACTACAATGAGCAGTTCTTC
V: TRBV11-2
J: TRBJ2-1
size: many
D: -

CDR3: CASSPRDRVVSGNTIYF
DNA: TGTGCCAGCAGCCCCAGGGACAGGGTTGTCTCTGGAAACACCATATATTTT
V: TRBV7-2
J: TRBJ1-3
size: -
D: TRBD1

CDR3: CASSYFYRDIAYEQYF
DNA: TGTGCCAGCAGCTATTTTTACCGGGACATAGCCTACGAGCAGTACTTC
V: TRBV7-9
J: TRBJ2-7
size: -
D: -

CDR3: CASTHRTDNSPLHF
DNA: TGTGCCAGCACCCACCGGACAGACAATTCACCCCTCCACTTT
V: TRBV3-1
J: TRBJ1-6
size: -
D: -

CDR3: CASSFFGTPSGELFF
DNA: TGCGCCAGCAGCTTCTTCGGGACCCCCAGCGGGGAGCTGTTTTTT
V: TRBV5-1
J: TRBJ2-2
size: -
D: -

CDR3: CASSIVGSAEAFF
DNA: TGTGCCAGTAGTATAGTAGGGTCCGCTGAAGCTTTCTTT
V: TRBV19
J: TRBJ1-1
size: few
D: -

CDR3: CASSYGAGGSYEQYF
DNA: TGTGCCAGCAGTTACGGTGCGGGGGGATCCTACGAGCAGTACTTC
V: TRBV6-5
J: TRBJ2-7
size: many
D: TRBD2

CDR3: CASSYQGTYNSPLHF
DNA: TGTGCCAGCAGTTATCAGGGAACGTATAATTCACCCCTCCACTTT
V: TRBV12-3/TRBV12-4
J: TRBJ1-6
size: few
D: -

CDR3: CASHEQFF
DNA: TGTGCCAGCCATGAGCAGTTCTTC
V: TRBV3-1
J: TRBJ2-1
size: few
D: -

CDR3: CAWSVLQSLNTEAFF
DNA: TGTGCCTGGAGTGTGCTCCAGAGCCTTAACACTGAAGCTTTCTTT
V: TRBV30
J: TRBJ1-1
size: many
D: -

CDR3: CASRLAGGNEQFF
DNA: TGTGCCAGCCGACTAGCGGGTGGAAATGAGCAGTTCTTC
V: TRBV7-2
J: TRBJ2-1
size: few
D: TRBD2

CDR3: CASSYRDPEDEQYF
DNA: TGTGCCAGCAGTTACCGGGACCCTGAGGACGAGCAGTACTTC
V: TRBV6-5
J: TRBJ2-7
size: many
D: -

CDR3: CSAGAPGQPQHF
DNA: TGCAGTGCTGGGGCGCCGGGTCAGCCCCAGCATTTT
V: TRBV20-1
J: TRBJ1-5
size: few
D: -

CDR3: CASSIRTPNGYTF
DNA: TGTGCCAGTAGTATAAGGACACCTAATGGCTACACCTTC
V: TRBV19
J: TRBJ1-2
size: few
D: -

CDR3: CASTLTGELFF
DNA: TGTGCCAGCACCCTCACCGGGGAGCTGTTTTTT
V: TRBV12-3/TRBV12-4
J: TRBJ2-2
size: many
D: -

CDR3: CASSLGTGANYGYTF
DNA: TGTGCCAGCAGCTTAGGGACAGGAGCTAACTATGGCTACACCTTC
V: TRBV5-1
J: TRBJ1-2
size: many
D: TRBD1

CDR3: CASKPPGSGGESYNEQFF
DNA: TGTGCCAGCAAGCCCCCCGGGAGCGGGGGGGAGTCCTACAATGAGCAGTTCTTC
V: TRBV27
J: TRBJ2-1
size: -
D: TRBD2

CDR3: CASSYLTGGEGYTF
DNA: TGTGCCAGCAGCTATCTCACAGGGGGCGAGGGCTACACCTTC
V: TRBV28
J: TRBJ1-2
size: many
D: TRBD1

CDR3: CASSVDRDGTEAFF
DNA: TGTGCCAGCAGCGTGGATAGGGATGGCACTGAAGCTTTCTTT
V: TRBV9
J: TRBJ1-1
size: -
D: -

CDR3: CASSQGTVGSYEQYF
DNA: TGCGCCAGCAGCCAAGGGACGGTCGGCTCCTACGAGCAGTACTTC
V: TRBV4-1
J: TRBJ2-7
size: many
D: -

CDR3: CASSLGLGGLNQPQHF
DNA: TGTGCCAGCAGCCTAGGGTTGGGGGGGCTGAATCAGCCCCAGCATTTT
V: TRBV11-2
J: TRBJ1-5
size: many
D: -

CDR3: CASSSPSGPEQYF
DNA: TGTGCCAGCAGCTCCCCTAGCGGTCCCGAGCAGTACTTC
V: TRBV2
J: TRBJ2-7
size: -
D: TRBD2

CDR3: CASRPTGGPRDETQYF
DNA: TGCGCCAGCAGGCCCACAGGGGGGCCTCGGGATGAGACCCAGTACTTC
V: TRBV4-1
J: TRBJ2-5
size: many
D: TRBD1

CDR3: CASSSPTASPGELFF
DNA: TGTGCCAGCAGCTCACCCACTGCTAGCCCCGGGGAGCTGTTTTTT
V: TRBV7-3
J: TRBJ2-2
size: -
D: -

CDR3: CASSPTSGELFF
DNA: TGTGCCAGCAGCCCCACGAGCGGGGAGCTGTTTTTT
V: TRBV13
J: TRBJ2-2
size: few
D: -

CDR3: CASSFLEGNQPQHF
DNA: TGTGCCAGCAGTTTCTTAGAGGGTAATCAGCCCCAGCATTTT
V: TRBV12-3/TRBV12-4
J: TRBJ1-5
size: many
D: -

CDR3: CASREEAGQPQHF
DNA: TGTGCCAGCAGGGAGGAGGCAGGACAGCCCCAGCATTTT
V: TRBV2
J: TRBJ1-5
size: -
D: -

CDR3: CASSLGQRSYNEQFF
DNA: TGTGCCAGCAGCTTAGGGCAACGCTCCTACAATGAGCAGTTCTTC
V: TRBV5-6
J: TRBJ2-1
size: many
D: -

CDR3: CASSTGQGQETQYF
DNA: TGCGCCAGCAGCACAGGACAGGGGCAAGAGACCCAGTACTTC
V: TRBV5-1
J: TRBJ2-5
size: few
D: TRBD1

CDR3: CASSLAGGVSPLHF
DNA: TGCGCCAGCAGCTTGGCCGGGGGTGTTTCACCCCTCCACTTT
V: TRBV5-1
J: TRBJ1-6
size: many
D: -

CDR3: CASSLGEDRAGNSPLHF
DNA: TGCGCCAGCAGCTTGGGGGAGGACAGGGCCGGGAATTCACCCCTCCACTTT
V: TRBV5-1
J: TRBJ1-6
size: few
D: TRBD1

CDR3: CASSSPKRGNEQFF
DNA: TGTGCCAGCAGCTCCCCTAAGCGGGGCAATGAGCAGTTCTTC
V: TRBV11-2
J: TRBJ2-1
size: many
D: TRBD2

CDR3: CASSLDRGFSTEAFF
DNA: TGTGCCAGCAGCCTGGACAGGGGGTTCAGCACTGAAGCTTTCTTT
V: TRBV5-4
J: TRBJ1-1
size: many
D: TRBD1

CDR3: CASSGRGIHESYNSPLHF
DNA: TGCGCCAGCAGCGGCAGGGGTATTCATGAATCCTATAATTCACCCCTCCACTTT
V: TRBV5-1
J: TRBJ1-6
size: -
D: -

CDR3: CAWSVQGGETQYF
DNA: TGTGCCTGGAGTGTACAGGGGGGAGAGACCCAGTACTTC
V: TRBV30
J: TRBJ2-5
size: many
D: TRBD1

CDR3: CASSSLRDRGLSNEQFF
DNA: TGTGCCAGCAGCTCCCTCCGGGACAGGGGGCTCTCCAATGAGCAGTTCTTC
V: TRBV11-1
J: TRBJ2-1
size: -
D: TRBD1

CDR3: CASGETGATEAFF
DNA: TGTGCTAGTGGAGAAACAGGGGCCACTGAAGCTTTCTTT
V: TRBV12-5
J: TRBJ1-1
size: many
D: TRBD1

CDR3: CASALQGLNTEAFF
DNA: TGTGCCAGCGCGCTACAGGGACTCAACACTGAAGCTTTCTTT
V: TRBV19
J: TRBJ1-1
size: -
D: -

CDR3: CASSRPDWYSNQPQHF
DNA: TGTGCCAGTAGTCGTCCCGACTGGTATAGCAATCAGCCCCAGCATTTT
V: TRBV19
J: TRBJ1-5
size: -
D: -

CDR3: CASSARDRAYGELFF
DNA: TGCGCCAGCAGTGCCCGGGACAGGGCGTACGGGGAGCTGTTTTTT
V: TRBV10-1
J: TRBJ2-2
size: -
D: TRBD1

CDR3: CASSVGLSGTEAFF
DNA: TGTGCCAGCAGCGTAGGCCTCTCGGGCACTGAAGCTTTCTTT
V: TRBV9
J: TRBJ1-1
size: -
D: -

CDR3: CASSQDQGGINEQFF
DNA: TGCGCCAGCAGCCAGGATCAGGGGGGGATCAATGAGCAGTTCTTC
V: TRBV5-1
J: TRBJ2-1
size: many
D: -

CDR3: CASSQDGTGSYGYTF
DNA: TGTGCCAGCAGCCAAGATGGGACGGGATCCTATGGCTACACCTTC
V: TRBV3-1
J: TRBJ1-2
size: many
D: -

CDR3: CASSLTGSIAGNTIYF
DNA: TGTGCCAGCAGTTTAACAGGTTCGATTGCTGGAAACACCATATATTTT
V: TRBV12-3/TRBV12-4
J: TRBJ1-3
size: -
D: -